The next 14 T cell receptor beta chains were all read from a single sample in a study of blood T cell repertoires in COVID-19. Only in-frame clones appear in the TCRdb table, and some are missing; sequencing was by immunoSEQ multiplex PCR. The sample has 80,000 to 100,000 clones, over 70% seen once. What was sequenced was peripheral blood. These receptors were obtained from a man aged 55 to 70 with acute or convalescent COVID-19.

V and J are TRBV7-2 and TRBJ1-2; 8 bases map to TRBD1. Germline values: CDR1 SGHTA, CDR2 FQGNSA. J gave up 6 bases and V 2 bases, and 8 bases lay outside the gene matches. The CDR3 spans 15 residues. The CDR3 coding sequence is TGTGCCAGCAGCTTAACGAATCAGGGGGCGAATGGCTACACCTTC. It is translated as CASSLTNQGANGYTF.

This rearrangement joins TRBV3-1 (or the pseudogene TRBV3-2) to TRBJ1-6; possible D gene TRBD1, 6 bases. Germline V gene sequence: CDR1 LGHDT, CDR2 YNNKEL (reference sequence). Deletions cut 4 bases from V and 7 bases from J, with 14 bases between. The CDR3 consists of 15 residues. CDR3 region: CASSPGAAGNSPLHF. In nucleotides, the CDR3 is TGTGCCAGCAGCCCAGGGGCCGCAGGGAATTCACCCCTCCACTTT.

V is TRBV11-1 and J is TRBJ1-1; possible D gene TRBD1, 5 bases. Germline-derived CDR1 and CDR2 are SGHAT and FQDESV (reference sequence). This CDR3 is built from 14 residues. Trimming removed 5 bases at V and 8 bases at J, with 18 bases between. CDR3 nucleotide sequence: TGTGCCAGCAGCCTACGGCCCCCGGGGGAGGAAGCTTTCTTT. This gives the protein CASSLRPPGEEAFF.

The chain couples TRBV30 to TRBJ1-4; a possible D gene is TRBD1 (6 bases). The germline CDR1 and CDR2 sequences are GTSNPN and SVGIG (reference sequence). The CDR3 has 11 amino acids. The V gene lost 8 bases and the J gene lost 5 bases, with 9 bases spanning the gap. CDR3 DNA: TGTGCCACCGGACAGAATGAAAAACTGTTTTTT. It encodes CATGQNEKLFF.

The genes are TRBV5-1 and TRBJ2-7; 8 bases match TRBD1. This CDR3 spans 16 amino acids. The V gene's germline CDR1 is SGHRS and CDR2 YFSETQ. V dropped 4 bases and J dropped 2; count of bases not matched to a gene: 11. Here the CDR3 reads CASSRQGREYAYEQYF. The CDR3 DNA follows: TGCGCCAGCAGCCGACAGGGGCGCGAATATGCCTACGAGCAGTACTTC.

For the CDR3, the DNA is TGTGCCAGCTCACCGGATTGGGGGCGGGGGCCCAACGAGCAGTACTTC. Protein: CASSPDWGRGPNEQYF. The rearrangement links TRBV18 to TRBJ2-7; tentatively, D is TRBD2 (7 bases). The CDR3 has 16 residues. Germline V gives CDR1 KGHSH, CDR2 LQKENI. V lost 3 bases and J 5 bases, leaving 20 bases between the germline ends.

This clone was found once. The sample holds other DNA sequences that translate to the same CDR3. The V call is TRBV6-5, the J call TRBJ1-6; no firm D call. The germline V gene has CDR1 MNHEY and CDR2 SVGAGI. This CDR3 is 15 amino acids long. Trimming took off 1 base at V and 5 bases at J, with 9 bases between the two ends. CDR3 region: CASSYYRNDNSPLHF. The DNA of the CDR3 is TGTGCCAGCAGTTACTACAGAAACGATAATTCACCCCTCCACTTT.

This chain joins TRBV7-2 and TRBJ2-5; D is ambiguous. Trimming cost V 0 bases and J 2 bases, with 7 bases left between them. Germline V lookup: CDR1 SGHTA, CDR2 FQGNSA. The CDR3 covers 14 residues. CDR3 in DNA: TGTGCCAGCAGCTTAGCGCTACAGCAAGAGACCCAGTACTTC. Residues: CASSLALQQETQYF.

On this clone: Within the sample, other DNA sequences also encode this same CDR3. This chain's CDR3 is CASSFDGQGNQPQHF. The CDR3 nucleotides are TGCGCCAGCAGCTTTGATGGACAGGGGAATCAGCCCCAGCATTTT. The chain has TRBV5-1 and TRBJ1-5; 9 bases agree with TRBD1. J was trimmed by 4 bases and V by 2 bases; bases with no gene match: 4. CDR1 and CDR2 from the germline V gene are SGHRS and YFSETQ. This CDR3 spans 15 amino acids.

The chain carries TRBV5-5 and TRBJ1-5; D may be TRBD1 (5 bases). The V end lost 3 bases, the J end lost 1 base, and 20 bases lay between the germline ends. The CDR3 is made up of 18 amino acids. CDR1 SGHKS and CDR2 YYEKEE come from the germline V gene (reference sequence). CDR3 amino acids: CASSSGKDRGTSNQPQHF. CDR3 bases: TGTGCCAGCAGCTCAGGGAAGGATAGGGGAACGAGCAATCAGCCCCAGCATTTT.

The chain has TRBV20-1 and TRBJ1-1; D is undetermined. Germline assignment: CDR1 DFQATT and CDR2 SNEGSKA (reference sequence). V was trimmed by 3 bases and J by 4 bases, leaving 12 bases between them. The CDR3 consists of 13 residues. The CDR3 DNA follows: TGCAGTGCTAGTGGTCCGATGAGCACTGAAGCTTTCTTT. Its protein product is CSASGPMSTEAFF.

The chain recombines TRBV28 with TRBJ1-4; D possibly corresponds to TRBD1 (5 bases). V lost 6 bases, J lost 7 bases, and 18 bases lay in between. Germline loops: CDR1 MDHEN, CDR2 SYDVKM. CDR3 length: 15 amino acids. CDR3 loop: CASSIGQFLGEKLFF. CDR3 coding DNA: TGTGCCAGCAGCATCGGACAATTCTTAGGTGAAAAACTGTTTTTT.

The V gene is TRBV5-6, the J gene TRBJ2-1; maybe TRBD1 (6 bases). Trimming pared 3 bases from V and 3 bases from J, leaving 19 bases between. The germline V gene encodes CDR1 SGHDT and CDR2 YYEEEE. This CDR3 region has 17 residues. CDR3 coding DNA: TGTGCCAGCAGCTCGATCCTCGGACAGTGGGTCTACAATGAGCAGTTCTTC. Amino acid sequence: CASSSILGQWVYNEQFF.

The chain joins TRBV5-4 to TRBJ2-5, with D perhaps TRBD1 (5 bases). V lost 1 base and J lost 2, with 9 bases in between. The CDR3 covers 14 residues. Germline CDR1 reads SGHNT; CDR2 reads YYREEE (reference sequence). The CDR3 DNA sequence: TGTGCCAGCAGCTTGCAAGGGGCGCAAGAGACCCAGTACTTC. It yields the protein CASSLQGAQETQYF.